Included here is one T cell receptor (beta chain) sequence, with context. Its antigen is unidentified. The table came from immunoSEQ multiplex PCR; TCRdb's copy has only in-frame clones and leaves some out. The sample lists roughly 300,000 clones; roughly 90% were seen once. Trimming pared 4 bases from V and 4 bases from J, leaving 8 bases between. This CDR3 is built from 13 residues. Germline lookup yields CDR1 MGHRA and CDR2 YSYEKL. These data originate in a study of cytomegalovirus exposure and HLA in healthy donors. General observations from the study: Reportedly, cytomegalovirus status was diagnosed with high sensitivity and specificity.

The receptor comes from a woman between 18 and 29 years old in good health and CMV-seronegative. J is TRBJ2-1 and V is TRBV4-1, with D possibly TRBD2 on 6 matching bases. The sample taken for sequencing was PBMCs. The DNA for the CDR3 is TGCGCCAGCAGCCGGGACTTTTACAATGAGCAGTTCTTC. It yields the protein CASSRDFYNEQFF.